This T cell receptor (beta chain) was obtained from a study of beta chain features in type 1 diabetes. Looking at the study overall: Patients looked much like healthy donors when it came to age, gender and cell yields. Study-wide results and caveats: An over-representation of cells with high TCR expression could result from cDNA sequencing.

The study reverse transcribed the entire isolated RNA, so it sequenced expressed TCRB transcripts. Assay used: immunoSEQ multiplex PCR; TCRdb lists only in-frame clones, some missing. In the table there are hundreds of thousands of clones, 10% to 15% of which are singletons. Every single donor gave one heparinised blood draw, and these averaged around 0.12 L. CD4+ cells of the naive, central memory, regulatory and stem cell-like memory types were sorted via CD45RO/CCR7/CD25/CD127/CD95/CD27. In this sample, this clone turned up a few times. Its antigen is currently unknown. J lost 5 bases, V lost 4 bases, and 13 bases had no gene match. Per germline, CDR1 SGDLS and CDR2 YYNGEE. CDR3 length equals 17 residues.

This TCR was sampled from a man aged 18 to 30 in good health. The gene calls are TRBV9 and TRBJ2-5; 11 bases are shared with TRBD2. The sample consisted of naive CD4+ T cells from blood. CDR3 bases: TGTGCCAGCAGCCCGAGACTAGCGGGGCCAGGGGAGGAGACCCAGTACTTC. This gives the protein CASSPRLAGPGEETQYF.